Presented here are 21 T cell receptor beta chains from one specimen sequenced in a study of T-cell reconstitution after alpha-beta-depleted transplantation in children. Unique molecular identifiers were used in preparing the TCRbeta library. TCRdb re-called the PCR reads through MiXCR, storing one row per CDR3 protein. The table has 250,000 to 400,000 distinct CDR3 sequences, more than 20% seen once. Sequenced here: PBMCs, mostly from graft donor cells, sampled 180 days after TCRalphabeta/CD19-depleted stem cell transplant. Every receptor here comes from a male patient younger than 18 who had a stem cell transplant for acute lymphoblastic leukemia, so the T cells may come from the graft donor.

V is TRBV20-1 and J is TRBJ2-7; 9 bases align to TRBD2. CDR3 length: 14 residues. With V trimmed by 5 bases and J by 3 bases, 8 bases remained unmatched. Germline CDR1 reads DFQATT; CDR2 reads SNEGSKA (reference sequence). This CDR3 reads CSAQQREVLYEQYF. The CDR3 DNA reads TGCAGTGCTCAACAGCGGGAGGTCCTCTACGAGCAGTACTTC.

A remark on this clonotype: At one end, the junction sequence differs from germline, possibly due to a read error. The V gene is TRBV6-2 or TRBV6-3, the J gene TRBJ1-4; D is unclear. Germline V gene lookup returns CDR1 MNHEY and CDR2 SVGEGT. CDR3 length: 15 residues. This CDR3 reads CTSSYGPAANEKLFF. DNA for the CDR3: TGTACCAGCAGTTACGGCCCAGCGGCAAATGAAAAACTGTTTTTT.

As regards this clonotype: A read error may account for a junction end that differs from germline. The chain combines TRBV6-2 or TRBV6-3 with TRBJ2-2, with 10 bases that match TRBD2. The length of the CDR3 is 21 residues. Germline V lookup: CDR1 MNHEY, CDR2 SVGEGT. The CDR3 sequence: CASSYYYGVAGGTGFAGELFF. The CDR3 coding sequence is TGTGCCAGCAGCTACTACTACGGGGTAGCGGGAGGAACAGGATTCGCCGGGGAGCTGTTTTTT.

The chain carries TRBV27 and TRBJ2-1, with D maybe TRBD2 (6 bases). The CDR3 runs to 16 residues. The V gene lost 3 bases and the J gene lost 3 bases, with 15 bases spanning the gap. The germline CDR1 and CDR2 sequences are MNHEY and SMNVEV (reference sequence). The CDR3 reads CASSFTSSLFYNEQFF. In DNA, the CDR3 is TGTGCCAGCAGTTTCACTAGCTCCCTTTTCTACAATGAGCAGTTCTTC.

This clonotype was counted many times. The CDR3 DNA reads as TGCAGTGCTAGATTGGGGGAGTCTGGAAACACCATATATTTT. The encoded protein is CSARLGESGNTIYF. The chain employs TRBV20-1 and TRBJ1-3; TRBD1 is a possible D gene (5 bases). V was trimmed by 2 bases and J by 1 base, leaving 9 bases between them. This CDR3 region has 14 residues. Germline assignment: CDR1 DFQATT and CDR2 SNEGSKA (reference sequence).

CDR3 sequence: CSARGRAESDTQYF. CDR3 in DNA: TGCAGTGCTAGAGGGAGAGCGGAGTCAGATACGCAGTATTTT. V gene TRBV20-1 combines with J gene TRBJ2-3, with a tentative D call TRBD2 (5 bases). This CDR3 comprises 14 residues. In germline, CDR1 is DFQATT, CDR2 SNEGSKA (reference sequence). V gave up 1 base and J gave up 4 bases, with 12 bases separating them.

This clonotype was observed a few times. The chain joins TRBV6-1 to TRBJ1-1, with a possible D match to TRBD1 (6 bases). CDR3 length: 16 residues. V lost 6 bases and J lost 1, with 18 bases in between. CDR1 is MNHNS and CDR2 is SASEGT in the germline V gene. CDR3 sequence (DNA): TGTGCCAGCAGAACCACAGGGATCTGGGCGAACACTGAAGCTTTCTTT. Translating it yields CASRTTGIWANTEAFF.

The chain has TRBV5-6 and TRBJ2-5; D is unresolved. CDR1 is SGHDT and CDR2 is YYEEEE in the germline V gene. The CDR3 spans 15 residues. Deletions cut 6 bases from V and 1 base from J, with 16 bases between. As DNA, the CDR3 is TGTGCCAGCATAGTTTTGGGCTTTCCCCAAGAGACCCAGTACTTC. Translation gives CASIVLGFPQETQYF.

This clonotype was recorded a few times. The gene calls are TRBV2 and TRBJ2-2; 7 nucleotides line up with TRBD1. Looked up from germline, CDR1 is SNHLY and CDR2 is FYNNEI. This CDR3 contains 15 residues. V trimming: 6 bases; J trimming: 5 bases; junction bases outside the gene matches: 9. DNA of the CDR3: TGTGCCAGCAGACGACAGGGACAGTGGACCGGGGAGCTGTTTTTT. Amino acids: CASRRQGQWTGELFF.

This clonotype has a handful of counts. This chain joins TRBV3-1 and TRBJ2-1; 15 positions agree with TRBD2. Germline V gives CDR1 LGHDT, CDR2 YNNKEL (reference sequence). Germline trimming cut 1 base from V and 7 bases from J; bases unmatched to any gene: 5. The CDR3 is 17 residues long. CDR3 protein: CASSQVPGTSGRNEQFF. CDR3 sequence (DNA): TGTGCCAGCAGCCAAGTTCCCGGGACTAGCGGGAGGAATGAGCAGTTCTTC.

J is TRBJ1-2 and V is TRBV9; unclear D gene. Germline CDR1 is SGDLS and CDR2 is YYNGEE. V was cut by 0 bases and J by 3 bases, with 9 bases left in between. The CDR3 spans 14 residues. The DNA of the CDR3 is TGTGCCAGCAGCGTAGTTGGAGGCTACTATGGCTACACCTTC. As protein: CASSVVGGYYGYTF.

V and J are TRBV6-5 and TRBJ2-3; D is possibly TRBD1 (6 bases). Trimming took off 2 bases at V and 8 bases at J, with 11 bases between the two ends. This CDR3 spans 13 amino acids. Germline CDR1 and CDR2: MNHEY and SVGAGI. CDR3 bases: TGTGCCAGCAGTTACACCCCCAGGGGTACGCAGTATTTT. Translated, it gives CASSYTPRGTQYF.

The chain employs TRBV5-1 and TRBJ2-3, with a possible D match to TRBD2 (5 bases). The CDR3 is made up of 16 amino acids. V was pared by 2 bases and J by 0 bases, with 13 bases between. Germline CDR1 is SGHRS and CDR2 is YFSETQ. The DNA for the CDR3 is TGCGCCAGCAGCTTAGTAGCGATCACTAGCACAGATACGCAGTATTTT. It is translated as CASSLVAITSTDTQYF.

V and J are TRBV7-9 and TRBJ2-5; weak D call: TRBD1 (5 bases). Germline V gene lookup returns CDR1 SEHNR and CDR2 FQNEAQ (reference sequence). V lost 3 bases and J lost 2, with 13 bases in between. The CDR3 extends over 15 amino acids. CDR3 region: CASSFGWGVQETQYF. The CDR3 coding sequence is TGTGCCAGCAGCTTCGGATGGGGCGTACAAGAGACCCAGTACTTC.

This clonotype was counted ten times or more. The CDR3 here is CASSQSKGSSYEQYF. For the CDR3, the DNA is TGCGCCAGCAGCCAGTCAAAGGGGAGTTCCTACGAGCAGTACTTC. The V gene is TRBV5-1, the J gene TRBJ2-7; D possibly matches TRBD1 or TRBD2 (5 bases each). The V end was cut by 4 bases, the J end by 1 base, with 15 bases between. The CDR3 loop spans 15 amino acids. Germline values: CDR1 SGHRS, CDR2 YFSETQ.

This clonotype came up a few times. The chain recombines TRBV12-3 or TRBV12-4 with TRBJ1-6; TRBD1 agrees at 8 bases. The J segment lost 5 bases and the V segment lost 5 bases, leaving 5 bases of the junction unmatched. The CDR3 spans 15 residues. This CDR3 reads CASSTGTGNNSPLHF. The CDR3 DNA reads TGTGCCAGCAGTACCGGGACAGGCAATAATTCACCCCTCCACTTT.

The count of this clonotype is one. V is TRBV5-1 and J is TRBJ1-4; possible D gene TRBD1, 6 bases. This CDR3 comprises 15 residues. Germline V gene lookup returns CDR1 SGHRS and CDR2 YFSETQ. V gave up 0 bases and J gave up 1 base, with 7 bases separating them. Here the CDR3 DNA reads TGCGCCAGCAGCTTGGCGGGACAAACTAATGAAAAACTGTTTTTT. Protein: CASSLAGQTNEKLFF.

The rearrangement joins TRBV12-3 or TRBV12-4 to TRBJ1-3; maybe TRBD1 (5 bases). The CDR3 covers 16 residues. V gave up 8 bases and J gave up 0 bases, with 17 bases separating them. CDR3 amino acids: CASQYPRESSGNTIYF. The CDR3 DNA reads as TGTGCCAGCCAGTACCCCAGGGAAAGCTCTGGAAACACCATATATTTT.

The chain links TRBV11-3 to TRBJ2-1; 12 positions match TRBD2. Germline CDR1 is SGHNT and CDR2 is YENEEA. V shed 4 bases and J 9 bases; nucleotides not matched to a gene: 10. The CDR3 runs 16 residues. For the CDR3, the DNA is TGTGCCAGCAGCTACACAACTCTAGCGGGAGGGGGTGAGCAGTTCTTC. Translating it yields CASSYTTLAGGGEQFF.

This clonotype was seen a few times. V usage is TRBV27 and J usage is TRBJ1-5, with unresolved D. This CDR3 region has 16 residues. The ends were cut back, 3 bases at V and 2 bases at J, with 14 bases in the middle. Per germline, CDR1 MNHEY and CDR2 SMNVEV (reference sequence). The CDR3 loop reads CASSLGGQDGNQPQHF. The CDR3 DNA reads TGTGCCAGCAGTTTGGGAGGGCAGGATGGCAATCAGCCCCAGCATTTT.

On this clonotype itself: One end of the junction does not line up with germline, which may come from a read error. V and J are TRBV10-3 and TRBJ2-7; TRBD2 aligns across 8 bases. CDR1 is ENHRY, CDR2 SYGVKD, per germline. The CDR3 length is 14 residues. The CDR3: CAINREGPNYGQYF. In DNA, the CDR3 is TGTGCCATCAATCGGGAGGGCCCTAACTACGGGCAGTACTTC.